The rows below give T cell receptor beta chains drawn from one sample of a study of blood T cell repertoires in COVID-19. Generated by immunoSEQ multiplex PCR, the TCRdb table keeps only in-frame clones and is missing some. The sample includes a few hundred thousand clones, roughly 90% of them seen just once. Sequences were obtained from PBMCs or T cells enriched from blood (not recorded which). All receptors derive from a woman between 40 and 50 years old who had recovered from COVID-19. The CDR3 runs from the conserved cysteine through the conserved F or W. The D gene is left open where the match is weak. Some rows have no size entry. The others give once, few or many, or a class for an expanded clone.

>NA|TRBJ2-1|TRBD1|TRBV7-2
TGTGCCAGCAGTTACGACAGGGGCTCCTACAATGAGCAGTTCTTC
CASSYDRGSYNEQFF
>NA|TRBJ2-1|NA|TRBV24-1
TGTGCCACCAGCCCGGGTCAGTCCTACAATGAGCAGTTCTTC
CATSPGQSYNEQFF
>NA|TRBJ2-5|NA|TRBV6-2/TRBV6-3
TGTGCCAGCAGTTACGTTCCAACCGAAACTATACAAGAGACCCAGTACTTC
CASSYVPTETIQETQYF
>NA|TRBJ2-5|NA|TRBV20-1
TGCAGTTCACAGGGATGGGAGACCCAGTACTTC
CSSQGWETQYF
>NA|TRBJ1-1|NA|TRBV5-1
TGCGCCAGCAGCACACGACCTACAGGGTCGTCAGACACTGAAGCTTTCTTT
CASSTRPTGSSDTEAFF
>NA|TRBJ1-6|TRBD1|TRBV9
TGTGCCAGCAGCGCCCGGGACAGGGGAAATTCACCCCTCCACTTT
CASSARDRGNSPLHF
>NA|TRBJ1-1|NA|TRBV5-1
TGCGCCAGCACCCACGTGGGGGGGAACACTGAAGCTTTCTTT
CASTHVGGNTEAFF
>NA|TRBJ1-6|NA|TRBV4-3
TGCGCCAGCAGCCTCTCGGCGGCCGGACAGAATAATTCACCCCTCCACTTT
CASSLSAAGQNNSPLHF
>NA|TRBJ1-2|NA|TRBV7-9
TGTGCCAGCAGCCCCCAAACCGGTACCTCTAACTATGGCTACACCTTC
CASSPQTGTSNYGYTF
>NA|TRBJ2-7|TRBD1|TRBV7-9
TGTGCCAGCAGCTTACGGGGACAGGGACACGAGCAGTACTTC
CASSLRGQGHEQYF
>NA|TRBJ1-1|TRBD1|TRBV10-3
TGTGCCATCAGTGAGCCGGACAGGGTCTCTGAAGCTTTCTTT
CAISEPDRVSEAFF
>NA|TRBJ1-2|TRBD1|TRBV6-1
TGTGCCAGCAGTGAGAACTCGGACAGGACAATTGGCTATGGCTACACCTTC
CASSENSDRTIGYGYTF
>NA|TRBJ1-2|NA|TRBV4-3
TGCGCCAGCAGCCATTATGACAGGAATAATGGCTACACCTTC
CASSHYDRNNGYTF
>once|TRBJ2-7|NA|TRBV7-2
TGTGCCAGCAGCTTAGTGTTTAGCGGCGAGCAGTACTTC
CASSLVFSGEQYF